In its sample, the clone carrying this TCR beta chain was seen once. Germline V gives CDR1 SGHRS, CDR2 YFSETQ. V lost 4 bases to trimming and J lost 2 bases, with 14 bases between them. The CDR3 totals 15 residues. The sample belongs to a study of T cell responses to AZD1222 COVID-19 vaccine. The assay was immunoSEQ multiplex PCR, and TCRdb's table has in-frame clones only and misses some. The profile shows 100,000 or so clones, roughly 83% of them singletons. The TCR comes from an adult in good health. The sample here was peripheral blood, taken on day 0 of AZD1222 vaccination. The V call is TRBV5-1, the J call TRBJ2-3, with D maybe TRBD2 (6 bases). Here the CDR3 DNA reads TGCGCCAGCAGCCTCCGGGACTCCCCCACAGATACGCAGTATTTT. It specifies CASSLRDSPTDTQYF. Complete variable domain (other parts from reference TRBV5-1 and TRBJ2-3): KAGVTQTPRYLIKTRGQQVTLSCSPISGHRSVSWYQQTPGQGLQFLFEYFSETQRNKGNFPGRFSGRQFSNSRSEMNVSTLELGDSALYLCASSLRDSPTDTQYFGPGTRLTVL.